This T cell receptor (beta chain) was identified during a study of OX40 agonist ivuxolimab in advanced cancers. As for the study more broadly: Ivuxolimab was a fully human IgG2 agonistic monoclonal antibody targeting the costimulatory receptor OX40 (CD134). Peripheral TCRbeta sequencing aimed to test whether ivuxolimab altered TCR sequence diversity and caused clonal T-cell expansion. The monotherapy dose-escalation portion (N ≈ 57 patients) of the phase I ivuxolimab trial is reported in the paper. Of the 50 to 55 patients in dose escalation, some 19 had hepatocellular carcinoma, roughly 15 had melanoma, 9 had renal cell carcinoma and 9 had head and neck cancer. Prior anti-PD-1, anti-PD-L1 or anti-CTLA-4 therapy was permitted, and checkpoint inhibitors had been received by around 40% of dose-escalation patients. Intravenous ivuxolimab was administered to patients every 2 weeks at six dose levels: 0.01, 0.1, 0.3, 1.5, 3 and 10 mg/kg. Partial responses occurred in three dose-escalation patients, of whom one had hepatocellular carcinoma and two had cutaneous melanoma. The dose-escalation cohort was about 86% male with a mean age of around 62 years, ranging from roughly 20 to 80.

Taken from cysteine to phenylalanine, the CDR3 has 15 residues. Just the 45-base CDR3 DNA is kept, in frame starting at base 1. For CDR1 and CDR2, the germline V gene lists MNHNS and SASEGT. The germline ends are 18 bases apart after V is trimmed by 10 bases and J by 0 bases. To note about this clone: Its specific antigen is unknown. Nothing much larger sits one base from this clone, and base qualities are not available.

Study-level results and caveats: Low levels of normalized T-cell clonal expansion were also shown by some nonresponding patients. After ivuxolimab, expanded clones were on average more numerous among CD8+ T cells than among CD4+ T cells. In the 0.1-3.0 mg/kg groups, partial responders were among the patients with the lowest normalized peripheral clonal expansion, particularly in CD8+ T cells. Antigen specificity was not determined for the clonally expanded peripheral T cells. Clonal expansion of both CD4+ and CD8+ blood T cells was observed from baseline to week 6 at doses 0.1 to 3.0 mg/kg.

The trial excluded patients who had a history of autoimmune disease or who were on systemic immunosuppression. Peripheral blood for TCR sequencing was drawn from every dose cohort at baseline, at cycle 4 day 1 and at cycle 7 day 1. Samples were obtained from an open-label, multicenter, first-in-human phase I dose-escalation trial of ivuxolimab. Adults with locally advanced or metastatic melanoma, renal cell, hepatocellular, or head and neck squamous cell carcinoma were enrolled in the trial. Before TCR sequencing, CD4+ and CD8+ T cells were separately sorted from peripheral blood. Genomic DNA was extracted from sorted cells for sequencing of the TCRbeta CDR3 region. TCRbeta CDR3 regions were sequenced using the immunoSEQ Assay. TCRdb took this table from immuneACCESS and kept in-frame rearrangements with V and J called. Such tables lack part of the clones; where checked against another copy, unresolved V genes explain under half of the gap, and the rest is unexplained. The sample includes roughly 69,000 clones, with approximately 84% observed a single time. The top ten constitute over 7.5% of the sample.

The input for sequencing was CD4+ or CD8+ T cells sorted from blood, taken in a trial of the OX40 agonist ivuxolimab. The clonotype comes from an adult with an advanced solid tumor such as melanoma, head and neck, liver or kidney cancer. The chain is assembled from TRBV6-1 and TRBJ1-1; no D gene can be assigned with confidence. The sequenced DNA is TGTGCCACGAAACGAGAGGGCGGGGTGAACACTGAAGCTTTCTTT. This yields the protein CATKREGGVNTEAFF.